What follows is one TCR beta chain and its context. The data stem from a study of quantifying T cell responses using KT2 cells. Overall study: Reverse transcription used primers in the TCR alpha and beta constant regions.

A single-stranded UMI oligo with SP2 sequence was ligated to cDNA 3' ends. First-round PCR used 4 cycles and beta primers RC1.1 and RC1.2 covering TRBC1 and TRBC2. TCRdb independently ran MiXCR on the UMI-ligation and nested PCR reads; one entry per CDR3 protein. The data hold roughly 38,000 distinct CDR3 sequences, with about a sixth observed a single time. The source of this sequence is a human donor. The sequenced sample consisted of PBMCs spiked with cells of the T cell clone KT2.

CDR3 DNA sequence: TGTGCCAGCAGTTTATGGGGGGGGGCGGCTGGCTACACCTTC. Translated, it gives CASSLWGGAAGYTF. The V and J genes are TRBV27 and TRBJ1-2, with a tentative D call TRBD1 (6 bases). The CDR3 is 14 amino acids. Trimming took off 1 base at V and 7 bases at J, with 13 bases between the two ends. Germline CDR1 MNHEY, CDR2 SMNVEV (reference sequence).